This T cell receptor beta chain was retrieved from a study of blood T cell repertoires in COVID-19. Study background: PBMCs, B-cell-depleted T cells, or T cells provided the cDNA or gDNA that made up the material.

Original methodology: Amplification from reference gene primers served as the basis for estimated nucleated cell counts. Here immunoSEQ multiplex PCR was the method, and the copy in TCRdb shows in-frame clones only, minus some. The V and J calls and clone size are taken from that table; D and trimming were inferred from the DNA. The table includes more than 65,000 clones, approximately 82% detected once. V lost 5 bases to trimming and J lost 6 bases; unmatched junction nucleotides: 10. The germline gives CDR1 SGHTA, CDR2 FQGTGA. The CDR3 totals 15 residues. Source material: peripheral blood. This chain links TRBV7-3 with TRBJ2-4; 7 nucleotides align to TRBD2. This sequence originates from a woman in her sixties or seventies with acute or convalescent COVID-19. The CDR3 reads CASSPTTSVGNIQYF. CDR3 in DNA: TGTGCCAGCAGCCCAACCACTAGCGTCGGAAACATTCAGTACTTC. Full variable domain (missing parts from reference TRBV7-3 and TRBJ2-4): GAGVSQTPSNKVTEKGKYVELRCDPISGHTALYWYRQSLGQGPEFLIYFQGTGAADDSGLPNDRFFAVRPEGSVSTLKIQRTERGDSAVYLCASSPTTSVGNIQYFGAGTRLSVL.